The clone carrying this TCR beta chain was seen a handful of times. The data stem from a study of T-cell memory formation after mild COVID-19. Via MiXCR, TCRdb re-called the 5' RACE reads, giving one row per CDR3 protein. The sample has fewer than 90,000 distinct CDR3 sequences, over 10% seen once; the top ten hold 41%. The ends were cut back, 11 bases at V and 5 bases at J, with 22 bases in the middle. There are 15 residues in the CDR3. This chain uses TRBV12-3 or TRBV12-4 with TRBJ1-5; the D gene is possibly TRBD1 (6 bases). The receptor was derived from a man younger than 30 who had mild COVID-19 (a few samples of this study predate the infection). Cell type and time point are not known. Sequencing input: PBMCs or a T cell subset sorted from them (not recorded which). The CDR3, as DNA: TGTGCCCGCACTTCTGGGGGCAGGGGAGATCAGCCCCAGCATTTT. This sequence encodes CARTSGGRGDQPQHF.